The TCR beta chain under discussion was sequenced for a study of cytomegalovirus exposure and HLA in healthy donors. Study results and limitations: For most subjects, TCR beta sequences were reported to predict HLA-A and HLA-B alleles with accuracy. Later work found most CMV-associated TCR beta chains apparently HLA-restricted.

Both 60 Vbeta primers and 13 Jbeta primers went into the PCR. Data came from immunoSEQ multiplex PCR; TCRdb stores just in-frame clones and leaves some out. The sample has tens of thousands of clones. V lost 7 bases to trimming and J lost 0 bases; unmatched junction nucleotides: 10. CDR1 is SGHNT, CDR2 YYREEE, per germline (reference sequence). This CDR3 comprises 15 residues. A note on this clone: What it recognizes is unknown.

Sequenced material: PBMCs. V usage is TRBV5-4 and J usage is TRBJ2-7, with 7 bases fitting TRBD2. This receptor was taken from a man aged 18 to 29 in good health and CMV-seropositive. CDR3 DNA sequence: TGTGCCAGCGGCGAACTAGCGCTAAGCTCCTACGAGCAGTACTTC. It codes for CASGELALSSYEQYF.